This T cell receptor (beta chain) originates from a study of chemoradiotherapy in HPV16-positive cancers. The germline gives CDR1 SEHNR, CDR2 FQNEAQ (reference sequence). CDR3 length equals 15 residues. V was pared by 5 bases and J by 0 bases, with 11 bases between. Assay: immunoSEQ multiplex PCR; the TCRdb copy retains only in-frame clones and omits some. Of around 4,600 clones listed, 77% are singletons. The material was tumor tissue, obtained from a patient who underwent chemoradiotherapy. The chain employs TRBV7-9 and TRBJ2-1; D gene unclear. The origin of this receptor is a human donor with HPV-associated anogenital cancer. CDR3 coding DNA: TGTGCCAGCAGCGCCTCGAGTACCTCCTACAATGAGCAGTTCTTC. This sequence encodes CASSASSTSYNEQFF.